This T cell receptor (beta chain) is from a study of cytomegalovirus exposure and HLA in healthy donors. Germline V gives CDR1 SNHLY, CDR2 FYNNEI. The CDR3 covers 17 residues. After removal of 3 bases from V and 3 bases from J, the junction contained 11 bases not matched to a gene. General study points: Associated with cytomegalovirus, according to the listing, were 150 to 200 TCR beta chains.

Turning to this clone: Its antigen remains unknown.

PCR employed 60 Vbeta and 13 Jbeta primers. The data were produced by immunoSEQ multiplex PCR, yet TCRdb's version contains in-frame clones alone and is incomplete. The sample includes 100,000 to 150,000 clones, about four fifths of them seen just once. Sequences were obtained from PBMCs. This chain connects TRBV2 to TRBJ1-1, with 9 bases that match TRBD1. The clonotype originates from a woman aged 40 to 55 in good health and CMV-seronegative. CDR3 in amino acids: CASSDGTGFFRDTEAFF. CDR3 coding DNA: TGTGCCAGCAGTGATGGGACAGGGTTCTTTCGGGACACTGAAGCTTTCTTT.